The 17 T cell receptor beta chains below were found in one sample sequenced in a study of blood T cell repertoires in COVID-19 (dated by TCRdb to the early 2020s). The method was the immunoSEQ multiplex PCR assay. TCRdb's version of the immuneACCESS table is confined to in-frame rearrangements and falls short of the full clone set. An unresolved V gene accounts for under half of the shortfall where checked; the remainder is of unknown origin. Within this sample are 200,000 to 250,000 clones, with 75% to 90% of them counted one time only. 2.2% of the sample comes from the top ten. Sequenced input: peripheral blood. Receptor source: a man under 40 who had recovered from COVID-19.

The count of this clone is one. The V gene is TRBV7-9, the J gene TRBJ1-4; perhaps TRBD1 as D (6 bases). With 6 bases removed from V and 5 bases from J, the gap between germline ends came to 10 bases. Germline values: CDR1 SEHNR, CDR2 FQNEAQ (reference sequence). This CDR3 contains 13 residues. CDR3 sequence reads: CASSFDRNEKLFF. The DNA of the CDR3 is TGTGCCAGCAGTTTTGACAGGAATGAAAAACTGTTTTTT.

The rearrangement links TRBV5-4 to TRBJ2-1; the match to TRBD2 covers 11 bases. Trimming cost V 1 base and J 1 base; bases outside gene matches: 4. This CDR3 region has 17 residues. In germline, CDR1 is SGHNT, CDR2 YYREEE (reference sequence). In DNA form, the CDR3 reads TGTGCCAGCAGCTTGCCTAGCGGGGGGAAGTCCTACAATGAGCAGTTCTTC. Translating it yields CASSLPSGGKSYNEQFF.

This clone has a handful of counts. The V gene is TRBV29-1, the J gene TRBJ2-1; TRBD2 aligns across 12 bases. The length of the CDR3 is 14 residues. The germline gives CDR1 SQVTM, CDR2 ANQGSEA. V lost 6 bases to trimming and J lost 4 bases; unmatched junction nucleotides: 4. CDR3 DNA sequence: TGCAGCGTGGCGGGACTAGCGGGTTACAATGAGCAGTTCTTC. It specifies CSVAGLAGYNEQFF.

V is TRBV7-6 and J is TRBJ2-1; 11 nucleotides match TRBD2. The CDR3 extends over 14 amino acids. Unmatched junction bases numbered 4, after V lost 5 bases and J lost 7 bases. Germline V gene lookup returns CDR1 SGHVS and CDR2 FNYEAQ. Written as DNA, the CDR3 is TGTGCCAGCAGCCGGACTAGCGGGTTGAATGAGCAGTTCTTC. It codes for CASSRTSGLNEQFF.

The CDR3 nucleotides read TGTGCCAGCAGTTATGTTGGGGGAGGCGATCAAGAGACCCAGTACTTC. Its protein product is CASSYVGGGDQETQYF. The chain couples TRBV6-6 to TRBJ2-5, with a possible D match to TRBD2 (6 bases). Germline V gene sequence: CDR1 MNHNY, CDR2 SVGAGI (reference sequence). This CDR3 is built from 16 residues. Trimming took 3 bases from V and 2 from J, leaving 16 bases between them.

The CDR3 DNA is TGTGCCAGCCGATGGGACAGGGGGCTAAACAATTCACCCCTCCACTTT. It codes for CASRWDRGLNNSPLHF. The rearrangement links TRBV2 to TRBJ1-6, with TRBD1 identical over 12 bases. Germline CDR1 and CDR2: SNHLY and FYNNEI. This CDR3 comprises 16 residues. The V and J ends lost 8 bases and 7 bases, in that order; junction bases with no gene match: 9.

The V gene is TRBV6-2 or TRBV6-3, the J gene TRBJ2-7, with 8 bases lining up with TRBD1. CDR1 is MNHEY and CDR2 is SVGEGT in the germline V gene. The CDR3 has 15 residues. The junction had 10 bases not matched to a gene; V was cut back by 5 bases and J by 4 bases. In DNA, the CDR3 is TGTGCCAGCAGTCCCGGACAGGGTCTTAGGTACGAGCAGTACTTC. This gives the protein CASSPGQGLRYEQYF.

This chain links TRBV6-5 with TRBJ1-4, with D possibly being TRBD1 (6 bases). Trimming removed 0 bases from V and 7 bases from J, with 12 bases in between. The CDR3 runs 15 residues. Germline CDR1 reads MNHEY; CDR2 reads SVGAGI. In DNA, the CDR3 is TGTGCCAGCAGTTACTCGATACGGGGGGCTGAAAAACTGTTTTTT. Translation: CASSYSIRGAEKLFF.

This clone was recorded once. The chain carries TRBV3-1 (or the pseudogene TRBV3-2) and TRBJ2-1; TRBD1 aligns across 8 bases. The CDR3 extends over 13 amino acids. Trimming at V came to 4 bases and at J to 10 bases, leaving 6 bases not matched to a gene. Germline V CDR1 and CDR2: LGHDT, YNNKEL (reference sequence). The CDR3 sequence is CASSLQGAEEQFF. CDR3 DNA: TGTGCCAGCAGCCTTCAGGGGGCGGAGGAGCAGTTCTTC.

This clone was seen a few times. This chain uses TRBV2 with TRBJ1-5; D is perhaps TRBD1 (5 bases). Trimming left V 4 bases short and J 5 bases short, with 9 bases between. The CDR3 has 13 residues. Germline V lookup: CDR1 SNHLY, CDR2 FYNNEI. The CDR3 loop is CASSVREDQPQHF. The DNA of the CDR3 is TGTGCCAGCAGTGTCAGGGAGGATCAGCCCCAGCATTTT.

This clone was recorded a few times. The genes are TRBV7-2 and TRBJ2-7, with TRBD1 matching over 10 bases. V trimming: 1 base; J trimming: 3 bases; junction bases outside the gene matches: 6. CDR1 SGHTA and CDR2 FQGNSA come from the germline V gene. The CDR3 is 16 residues long. The CDR3 here is CASSLELGQGSYEQYF. The CDR3 DNA reads TGTGCCAGCAGCTTAGAATTGGGACAGGGGAGCTACGAGCAGTACTTC.

J is TRBJ2-7 and V is TRBV6-5; 12 bases align to TRBD2. Germline CDR1 reads MNHEY; CDR2 reads SVGAGI. J gave up 5 bases and V 0 bases, and 2 bases lay outside the gene matches. The length of the CDR3 is 15 residues. CDR3 sequence reads: CASSYSASGGDEQYF. The CDR3 DNA reads TGTGCCAGCAGTTACTCGGCTAGCGGGGGGGACGAGCAGTACTTC.

The chain combines TRBV6-5 with TRBJ2-7; 7 bases fit TRBD2. Trimming took 6 bases from V and 4 from J; bases not matched to a gene: 3. Germline-derived CDR1 and CDR2 are MNHEY and SVGAGI. The CDR3 runs to 12 residues. The CDR3 nucleotides read TGTGCCAGCAGCTGGGGGGGTTACGAGCAGTACTTC. It codes for CASSWGGYEQYF.

V is TRBV19 and J is TRBJ1-1; tentative D call: TRBD1 (6 bases). This CDR3 spans 12 amino acids. From germline, CDR1 is LNHDA and CDR2 SQIVND (reference sequence). Between the trimmed V and J ends, which lost 6 bases and 4 bases, there was a span of 9 bases. CDR3 DNA: TGTGCCAGTAGGTCAGGGGCCACTGAAGCTTTCTTT. Protein sequence: CASRSGATEAFF.

The chain carries TRBV19 and TRBJ2-7; no clear D gene. Trimming removed 3 bases from V and 4 bases from J, with 16 bases in between. This CDR3 is 15 amino acids long. The germline gives CDR1 LNHDA, CDR2 SQIVND (reference sequence). Here the CDR3 reads CASSIAPAELYEQYF. For the CDR3, the DNA is TGTGCCAGTAGTATCGCGCCCGCGGAGTTATACGAGCAGTACTTC.

The chain carries TRBV29-1 and TRBJ2-2; possible D gene TRBD1, 5 bases. The V end was cut by 3 bases, the J end by 1 base, with 6 bases between. Germline lookup yields CDR1 SQVTM and CDR2 ANQGSEA. The CDR3 totals 13 residues. CDR3 nucleotide sequence: TGCAGCGTTGACCAGGGGAACACCGGGGAGCTGTTTTTT. Translated: CSVDQGNTGELFF.

This rearrangement joins TRBV15 to TRBJ2-3; maybe TRBD2 (6 bases). This CDR3 has 15 amino acids. Between the trimmed V and J ends, which lost 0 bases and 2 bases, there was a span of 9 bases. The germline CDR1 and CDR2 sequences are LNHNV and YYDKDF (reference sequence). In nucleotides, the CDR3 is TGTGCCACCAGCAGAGACGCGGACTACACAGATACGCAGTATTTT. It specifies CATSRDADYTDTQYF.